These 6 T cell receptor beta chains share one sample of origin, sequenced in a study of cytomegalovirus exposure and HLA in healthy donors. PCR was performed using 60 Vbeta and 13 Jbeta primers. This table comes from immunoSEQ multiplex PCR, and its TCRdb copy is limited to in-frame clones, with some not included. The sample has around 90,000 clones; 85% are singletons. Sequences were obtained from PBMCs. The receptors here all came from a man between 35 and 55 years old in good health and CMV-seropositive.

DNA of the CDR3: TGTGCCAGCAGCCAGGAGGGAGGAAGCACAGATACGCAGTATTTT. This gives the protein CASSQEGGSTDTQYF. The rearrangement links TRBV11-3 to TRBJ2-3, with D possibly being TRBD2 (6 bases). The V and J ends lost 5 bases and 0 bases respectively, with 12 bases between them. Germline CDR1 SGHNT, CDR2 YENEEA. The length of the CDR3 is 15 residues.

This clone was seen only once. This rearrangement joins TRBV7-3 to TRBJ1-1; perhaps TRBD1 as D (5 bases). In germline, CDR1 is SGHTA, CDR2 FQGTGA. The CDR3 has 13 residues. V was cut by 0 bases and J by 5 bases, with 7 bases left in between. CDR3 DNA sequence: TGTGCCAGCAGCTTAACAGGGGTGACTGAAGCTTTCTTT. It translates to CASSLTGVTEAFF.

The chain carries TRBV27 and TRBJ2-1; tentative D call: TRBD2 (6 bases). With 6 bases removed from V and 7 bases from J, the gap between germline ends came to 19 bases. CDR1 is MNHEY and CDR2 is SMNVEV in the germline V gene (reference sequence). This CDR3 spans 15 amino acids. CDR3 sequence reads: CASRITRDSRNEQFF. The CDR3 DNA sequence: TGTGCCAGCAGGATTACCCGGGACTCCCGGAATGAGCAGTTCTTC.

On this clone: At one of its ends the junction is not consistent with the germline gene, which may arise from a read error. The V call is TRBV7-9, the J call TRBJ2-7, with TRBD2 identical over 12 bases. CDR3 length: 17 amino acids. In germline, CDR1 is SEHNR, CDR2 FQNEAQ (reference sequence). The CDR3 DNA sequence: TGTTCCAGCAGCTTATGGACTAGCGGGAACCTACACTACGAGCAGTACTTC. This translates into CSSSLWTSGNLHYEQYF.

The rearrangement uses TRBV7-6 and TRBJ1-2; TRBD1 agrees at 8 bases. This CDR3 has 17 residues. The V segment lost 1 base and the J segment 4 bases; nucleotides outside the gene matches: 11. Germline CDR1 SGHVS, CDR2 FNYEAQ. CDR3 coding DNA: TGTGCCAGCAGCTTAGGTTCCCCCAGGGGGCAAGGCTATGGCTACACCTTC. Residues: CASSLGSPRGQGYGYTF.

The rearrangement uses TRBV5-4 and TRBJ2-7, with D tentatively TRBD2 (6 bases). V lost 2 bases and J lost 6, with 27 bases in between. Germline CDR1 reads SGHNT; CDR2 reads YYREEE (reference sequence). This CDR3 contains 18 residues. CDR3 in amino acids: CASSLNGGRGRLVFEQYF. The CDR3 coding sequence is TGTGCCAGCAGCTTAAACGGGGGACGGGGCAGGCTAGTTTTCGAGCAGTACTTC.